These 20 T cell receptor beta chains were all obtained from the same sample, sequenced in a study of T cell responses to AZD1222 COVID-19 vaccine. The table came from immunoSEQ multiplex PCR; TCRdb's copy has only in-frame clones and leaves some out. The sample records around 70,000 clones, around nine tenths being singletons. The input for sequencing was peripheral blood, taken 28 days after the second AZD1222 dose. The receptors derive from an adult who received the AZD1222 COVID-19 vaccine.

This clone was counted only a few times. J is TRBJ1-5 and V is TRBV6-1; 7 bases are shared with TRBD1. Looked up from germline, CDR1 is MNHNS and CDR2 is SASEGT. J was trimmed by 7 bases and V by 2 bases; bases with no gene match: 8. The length of the CDR3 is 15 residues. The CDR3 here is CASSETDRVNQPQHF. The CDR3 DNA follows: TGTGCCAGCAGTGAAACAGACAGGGTCAACCAGCCCCAGCATTTT.

The chain is built from TRBV19 and TRBJ1-2; D unresolved. In germline, CDR1 is LNHDA, CDR2 SQIVND (reference sequence). The CDR3 loop spans 16 amino acids. Deletions cut 2 bases from V and 3 bases from J, with 16 bases between. The CDR3 DNA follows: TGTGCCAGTAGTATAATGGCCGGACGGACCTACTATGGCTACACCTTC. Its protein is CASSIMAGRTYYGYTF.

The chain employs TRBV7-9 and TRBJ1-3; D gene unclear. V was clipped by 3 bases and J by 8 bases, with 17 bases between them. Germline assignment: CDR1 SEHNR and CDR2 FQNEAQ (reference sequence). The CDR3 loop spans 15 amino acids. The CDR3 sequence is CASSFSGGFVDTIYF. The CDR3 bases are TGTGCCAGCAGCTTTTCCGGCGGGTTCGTGGACACCATATATTTT.

V and J are TRBV27 and TRBJ1-1; 10 bases match TRBD1. CDR3 length: 15 residues. V shed 6 bases, J shed 8 bases, and the junction held 12 bases outside the gene matches. Germline CDR1 and CDR2: MNHEY and SMNVEV (reference sequence). CDR3 amino acids: CASSPWGQGKSEAFF. The CDR3 nucleotides are TGTGCCAGCAGCCCGTGGGGACAGGGGAAATCAGAAGCTTTCTTT.

The V call is TRBV3-1 (or the pseudogene TRBV3-2), the J call TRBJ2-7; the D gene is possibly TRBD2 (6 bases). The CDR3 length is 16 residues. The ends were cut back, 4 bases at V and 4 bases at J, with 20 bases in the middle. Germline CDR1 is LGHDT and CDR2 is YNNKEL (reference sequence). The CDR3 spells CASSPIGDGRSYEQYF. The CDR3 region has the DNA TGTGCCAGCAGCCCCATCGGGGACGGGAGAAGTTACGAGCAGTACTTC.

This clone showed up just once. J is TRBJ1-3 and V is TRBV4-2; possible D gene TRBD1, 6 bases. The CDR3 has 14 amino acids. V lost 3 bases, J lost 1 base, and 7 bases lay in between. CDR1 and CDR2 from the germline V gene are LGHNA and YNFKEQ. CDR3 in DNA: TGTGCCAGCAGCCACCAGGGGTCTGGAAACACCATATATTTT. Amino acid sequence: CASSHQGSGNTIYF.

The chain links TRBV10-3 to TRBJ2-7, with D perhaps matching TRBD1 or TRBD2 (5 bases each). The germline CDR1 and CDR2 sequences are ENHRY and SYGVKD. The CDR3 extends over 12 amino acids. V lost 8 bases to trimming and J lost 3 bases, with 11 bases between them. CDR3 in DNA: TGTGCCATCTCCGGGGCAGGCTACGAGCAGTACTTC. Protein product: CAISGAGYEQYF.

The chain links TRBV7-2 to TRBJ1-6; no clear D. The CDR3 runs to 15 residues. Germline assignment: CDR1 SGHTA and CDR2 FQGNSA. V lost 4 bases and J 2 bases, leaving 9 bases between the germline ends. Here the CDR3 DNA reads TGTGCCAGCAGCTCCCCGCTCACCTATAATTCACCCCTCCACTTT. Translated, it gives CASSSPLTYNSPLHF.

There are a few counts of this clone. V gene TRBV9 combines with J gene TRBJ1-2; no reliable D call. V was pared by 0 bases and J by 4 bases, with 10 bases between. CDR1 SGDLS and CDR2 YYNGEE come from the germline V gene. The CDR3 contains 14 residues. Here the CDR3 DNA reads TGTGCCAGCAGCGTAGAAGACCCGACCTATGGCTACACCTTC. Translation: CASSVEDPTYGYTF.

This sequence joins TRBV9 and TRBJ2-2, with 11 bases matching TRBD2. This CDR3 has 15 residues. The V gene's germline CDR1 is SGDLS and CDR2 YYNGEE. V lost 3 bases to trimming and J lost 5 bases; unmatched junction nucleotides: 3. CDR3 amino acids: CASSGGTSGTGELFF. DNA of the CDR3: TGTGCCAGCAGCGGAGGGACTAGCGGTACCGGGGAGCTGTTTTTT. Using reference TRBV9 and TRBJ2-2 for the parts outside the CDR3, the full variable domain is DSGVTQTPKHLITATGQRVTLRCSPRSGDLSVYWYQQSLDQGLQFLIQYYNGEERAKGNILERFSAQQFPDLHSELNLSSLELGDSALYFCASSGGTSGTGELFFGEGSRLTVL.

This clone was seen once. The V gene is TRBV2, the J gene TRBJ2-7; D unclear. The CDR3 has 13 amino acids. The V end was cut by 3 bases, the J end by 1 base, with 7 bases between. Germline CDR1 is SNHLY and CDR2 is FYNNEI. CDR3 region: CASSDGPSYEQYF. The DNA for the CDR3 is TGTGCCAGCAGTGATGGGCCGTCCTACGAGCAGTACTTC.

The chain employs TRBV6-1 and TRBJ2-7, with D unclear. This CDR3 is built from 15 residues. Germline loops: CDR1 MNHNS, CDR2 SASEGT. V lost 0 bases and J lost 3, with 12 bases in between. CDR3: CASSEAPEQLYEQYF. DNA of the CDR3: TGTGCCAGCAGTGAAGCGCCCGAACAGCTCTACGAGCAGTACTTC.

The rearrangement links TRBV19 to TRBJ1-4, with 9 bases aligning to TRBD1. Germline trimming cut 6 bases from V and 5 bases from J; bases unmatched to any gene: 7. The germline gives CDR1 LNHDA, CDR2 SQIVND (reference sequence). CDR3 size: 15 residues. In nucleotides, the CDR3 is TGTGCCAGTAGACGACAGGGGGAAGCAAATGAAAAACTGTTTTTT. Translation: CASRRQGEANEKLFF.

This clone was picked up one time. This rearrangement joins TRBV7-9 to TRBJ2-7; 8 bases are a match to TRBD1. Germline CDR1 and CDR2: SEHNR and FQNEAQ (reference sequence). The CDR3 is made up of 15 amino acids. J was trimmed by 3 bases and V by 3 bases; bases with no gene match: 7. The CDR3 spells CASSLSGGQGYEQYF. The CDR3 DNA reads as TGTGCCAGCAGCTTGAGTGGTGGACAGGGCTACGAGCAGTACTTC.

The chain is built from TRBV19 and TRBJ1-4; TRBD1 matches 11 bases. Germline lookup yields CDR1 LNHDA and CDR2 SQIVND (reference sequence). With V trimmed by 7 bases and J by 9 bases, 7 bases remained unmatched. The CDR3 totals 14 residues. The CDR3 here is CASKWDRGDQKLFF. The CDR3 DNA follows: TGTGCCAGTAAATGGGACAGGGGGGACCAAAAACTGTTTTTT.

The chain uses TRBV5-4 and TRBJ2-3; D might be TRBD1 or TRBD2, each matching 5 bases. The germline V gene encodes CDR1 SGHNT and CDR2 YYREEE (reference sequence). This CDR3 has 14 amino acids. Trimming shortened V by 4 bases and J by 4 bases, and 13 bases separated the two germline ends. This CDR3 reads CASSPPRGADTQYF. CDR3 coding DNA: TGTGCCAGCAGCCCCCCAAGGGGAGCAGATACGCAGTATTTT.

V gene TRBV4-2 combines with J gene TRBJ2-5; D is ambiguous. CDR1 and CDR2 from the germline V gene are LGHNA and YNFKEQ. The V and J ends lost 2 bases and 5 bases respectively, with 12 bases between them. This CDR3 is 14 amino acids long. The CDR3 loop reads CASSQPRAPETQYF. In DNA form, the CDR3 reads TGTGCCAGCAGCCAACCCCGAGCGCCGGAGACCCAGTACTTC.

This chain connects TRBV9 to TRBJ1-1, with a tentative D call TRBD1 (6 bases). Germline CDR1 SGDLS, CDR2 YYNGEE. This CDR3 spans 15 amino acids. Trimming took 4 bases from V and 1 from J, leaving 14 bases between them. CDR3 nucleotide sequence: TGTGCCAGCAGCATCACGACAGGACGGAACACTGAAGCTTTCTTT. Translating gives CASSITTGRNTEAFF.

V usage is TRBV19 and J usage is TRBJ1-2; a weak D match, TRBD1 (6 bases). This CDR3 is built from 16 residues. Germline V lookup: CDR1 LNHDA, CDR2 SQIVND (reference sequence). The V end lost 2 bases, the J end lost 4 bases, and 17 bases lay between the germline ends. CDR3: CASSISGQTAFYGYTF. DNA for the CDR3: TGTGCCAGTAGTATATCTGGACAGACGGCTTTCTATGGCTACACCTTC.

The chain combines TRBV6-5 with TRBJ2-5; 8 bases are shared with TRBD1. Germline V gene lookup returns CDR1 MNHEY and CDR2 SVGAGI. This CDR3 has 14 amino acids. The V segment lost 1 base and the J segment 7 bases; nucleotides outside the gene matches: 5. CDR3 residues: CASSYWRGQGTQYF. CDR3 DNA: TGTGCCAGCAGTTACTGGCGCGGACAGGGGACCCAGTACTTC.